In this sample, the clone carrying this T cell receptor beta chain turned up a few times. Its antigen is as yet unknown. The V gene's germline CDR1 is SEHNR and CDR2 FQNEAQ (reference sequence). This CDR3 comprises 16 residues. Trimming pared 5 bases from V and 9 bases from J, leaving 23 bases between. A second PCR of roughly 7 to 11 cycles used a sample-barcoded 5' primer and a J-beta primer mix. Through a template-switch adaptor with 12 random nucleotides, each cDNA molecule received a tag. TCRdb fed the 5' RACE reads into MiXCR, producing one record per CDR3 protein. Of about 650,000 distinct CDR3 sequences in the sample, about 30% are singletons; the top ten hold 15%. These data come from a study of blood T cells in healthy people across ages. Points from the study as a whole: There were more naive CD4+ cells and higher diversity in long-lived donors than in aged donors. It was not known whether donors were CMV positive (a possible confounder of expanded clonotype changes).

The source of this sequence is a woman of 80 years or more in good health. The sample comprised blood. V gene TRBV7-9 combines with J gene TRBJ2-1; no firm D call. The CDR3 nucleotides read TGTGCCAGCAGCCCGACGGGCCGAGGTCGGTTTGGTGAGCAGTTCTTC. Its protein product is CASSPTGRGRFGEQFF. Based on the CDR3 plus reference TRBV7-9 and TRBJ2-1, the full variable domain is DTGVSQNPRHKITKRGQNVTFRCDPISEHNRLYWYRQTLGQGPEFLTYFQNEAQLEKSRLLSDRFSAERPKGSFSTLEIQRTEQGDSAMYLCASSPTGRGRFGEQFFGPGTRLTVL.